This is a list of T cell receptor beta chains from one sample in a study of cytomegalovirus exposure and HLA in healthy donors. Sequenced by immunoSEQ multiplex PCR; TCRdb stores in-frame clones only, minus some. This table has around 72,000 clones, over 50% appearing once. The sequenced material came from PBMCs. These receptors all stem from a man in his forties in good health and CMV-seropositive. Both conserved end residues are part of each CDR3. Fields, in order: D gene, clone size, J gene, V gene, CDR3 DNA, CDR3 protein. D genes are given only for firm matches. Clone size appears in some rows only: once, few, many, or a class for an expanded clone.

>TRBD1|.|TRBJ2-2|TRBV9
TGTGCCAGCAATCGGATTGAGACAGGGGTCGGGGAGCTGTTTTTT
CASNRIETGVGELFF
>.|.|TRBJ2-7|TRBV18
TGTGCCAGCTCCCCCGGACAAAGCTCCTACGAGCAGTACTTC
CASSPGQSSYEQYF
>TRBD1|.|TRBJ2-1|TRBV4-1
TGCGCCAGCAGCCCGGGACAGCCGTACAATGAGCAGTTCTTC
CASSPGQPYNEQFF
>TRBD1|once|TRBJ1-6|TRBV28
TGTGCCAGCAGTTTATGGACAGGGGGGGACTATAATTCACCCCTCCACTTT
CASSLWTGGDYNSPLHF
>.|.|TRBJ2-2|TRBV7-2
TGTGCCAGCAGCTTAGAGCCAGGGGTCACCGGGGAGCTGTTTTTT
CASSLEPGVTGELFF
>.|once|TRBJ2-7|TRBV16
TGTGCCAGCAGCACTATCCTGAGCTACGAGCAGTACTTC
CASSTILSYEQYF
>.|once|TRBJ1-1|TRBV28
TGTGCCAGTTCCCCCACAGGGTCCGTGAACACTGAAGCTTTCTTT
CASSPTGSVNTEAFF
>.|few|TRBJ2-7|TRBV19
TGTGCCAGTAGTAGTGGACGGGATGTCTACGAGCAGTACTTC
CASSSGRDVYEQYF
>TRBD2|.|TRBJ2-5|TRBV6-5
TGTGCCAGTCGGGGGGGCTGGGAGACCCAGTACTTC
CASRGGWETQYF
>TRBD1|.|TRBJ2-5|TRBV30
TGTGCCTGGAGTGTAGGGACAGGGGAAGAGACCCAGTACTTC
CAWSVGTGEETQYF
>.|few|TRBJ2-5|TRBV5-4
TGTGCCAGCAGCAGGGAGAGAGAGACCCAGTACTTC
CASSRERETQYF
>.|few|TRBJ2-7|TRBV11-3
TGTGCCAGCAGCCAGAAGGGGAGGAGGGCCTACGAGCAGTACTTC
CASSQKGRRAYEQYF
>TRBD1|.|TRBJ2-3|TRBV29-1
TGCAGCGTTGAATCCCGGGACAGGGGGTGGGCAGATACGCAGTATTTT
CSVESRDRGWADTQYF
>.|.|TRBJ2-7|TRBV5-8
TGTGCCAGCACCCATAGAGGCAGCTCCTACGAGCAGTACTTC
CASTHRGSSYEQYF
>.|.|TRBJ2-3|TRBV5-4
TGTGCCAGCAGCTTTACCCGGGGGGCCGGAACAGATACGCAGTATTTT
CASSFTRGAGTDTQYF
>TRBD1|.|TRBJ1-5|TRBV15
TGTGCCACCAGCAGAGATAATTTCGGGCAGGGGGCCTTTCAGCCCCAGCATTTT
CATSRDNFGQGAFQPQHF
>TRBD2|.|TRBJ2-7|TRBV6-1
TGTGCCAGCAGTGAACGAGCGGGGGGGCCCAGCGAGCAGTACTTC
CASSERAGGPSEQYF
>.|.|TRBJ1-1|TRBV5-1
TGCGCCAGCAGCTTGACAGGGTACAACACTGAAGCTTTCTTT
CASSLTGYNTEAFF
>TRBD2|once|TRBJ2-1|TRBV9
TGTGCCAGCAGCGTTAGCGGGAGCTCCTACAATGAGCAGTTCTTC
CASSVSGSSYNEQFF
>.|.|TRBJ2-7|TRBV29-1
TGCAGCGTTGAAGGTGTAACAGGAGAAGTCTACGAGCAGTACTTC
CSVEGVTGEVYEQYF
>.|once|TRBJ2-7|TRBV19
TGTGCCAGTAGTATAGCCCCGGGGTCCTACGAGCAGTACTTC
CASSIAPGSYEQYF
>TRBD1|.|TRBJ1-2|TRBV30
TGTGCCTGGAACCCCGGGACAGGGGGGGGCTACACCTTC
CAWNPGTGGGYTF
>.|.|TRBJ2-7|TRBV10-3
TGTGCCATCAGTGAAACGCCGGGAGCCTACGAGCAGTACTTC
CAISETPGAYEQYF
>.|.|TRBJ1-1|TRBV7-9
TGTGCCAGCAGCTTAGCAGGGAGAACCGGGACTGAAGCTTTCTTT
CASSLAGRTGTEAFF
>TRBD1|few|TRBJ1-1|TRBV30
TGTGCCTGGACGAAGGGACAGACGAACACTGAAGCTTTCTTT
CAWTKGQTNTEAFF
>TRBD1|once|TRBJ1-4|TRBV15
TGTGCCACCAGCAGCCTATCTACAACAGGGGGCGGTGAAAAACTGTTTTTT
CATSSLSTTGGGEKLFF
>.|.|TRBJ2-7|TRBV6-5
TGTGCCAGCAGCCCGAGCGGGACAGGAACCTACGAGCAGTACTTC
CASSPSGTGTYEQYF
>.|.|TRBJ2-1|TRBV5-6
TGTGCCAGCAGCTCGGGTTACAATGAGCAGTTCTTC
CASSSGYNEQFF
>TRBD2|.|TRBJ2-7|TRBV7-2
TGTGCCAGCAGCCCGACGTCGGGGACTAGCGGAACAAGCTCCTACGAGCAGTACTTC
CASSPTSGTSGTSSYEQYF
>.|.|TRBJ2-6|TRBV6-1
TGTGCCAGCAGTCCCGTCCTTTCTGGGGCCAACGTCCTGACTTTC
CASSPVLSGANVLTF
>TRBD1|once|TRBJ2-3|TRBV6-1
TGTGCCATCGACTTAGACAGGGTCGGGACAGATACGCAGTATTTT
CAIDLDRVGTDTQYF
>TRBD2|few|TRBJ2-2|TRBV6-4
TGTGCCAGCAGTGACAATAGCGGGGACACCGGGGAGCTGTTTTTT
CASSDNSGDTGELFF
>.|few|TRBJ2-2|TRBV28
TGTGCCAGCAGCCGAGACAGGAGAGCGAACACCGGGGAGCTGTTTTTT
CASSRDRRANTGELFF
>.|.|TRBJ1-5|TRBV18
TGTGCCACTAATCAGCCCCAGCATTTT
CATNQPQHF
>.|.|TRBJ2-3|TRBV5-1
TGCGCCAGCAGCTGGCAGGGGTTTACCACAGATACGCAGTATTTT
CASSWQGFTTDTQYF
>.|few|TRBJ1-1|TRBV6-1
TGTGCCAGCAGTACGCGGGATTTGGGCTCTGAAGCTTTCTTT
CASSTRDLGSEAFF
>.|once|TRBJ2-7|TRBV4-2
TGTGCCAGCAGCCAAGAGAGTGACAGGCCCCCCCACGAGCAGTACTTC
CASSQESDRPPHEQYF
>.|.|TRBJ2-5|TRBV19
TGTGCCAGTAGCCCGAGACAGCAAGAGACCCAGTACTTC
CASSPRQQETQYF
>TRBD1|.|TRBJ2-1|TRBV29-1
TGCAGCCTAGGGGGCCGATACAATGAGCAGTTCTTC
CSLGGRYNEQFF
>.|.|TRBJ2-7|TRBV5-1
TGCGCCAGCAGCGGGGACATTTCCTACGAGCAGTACTTC
CASSGDISYEQYF
>TRBD1|.|TRBJ1-1|TRBV6-1
TGTGCCAGCAGACGACAGGGAGACACTGAAGCTTTCTTT
CASRRQGDTEAFF
>TRBD1|.|TRBJ2-7|TRBV18
TGTGCCAGCTCACCAAGACAGGGGGCTTGGTACGAGCAGTACTTC
CASSPRQGAWYEQYF
>.|.|TRBJ1-2|TRBV4-1
TGCGCCAGCAGCCAGCCGGGGATCTATGGCTACACCTTC
CASSQPGIYGYTF
>TRBD2|once|TRBJ2-1|TRBV4-1
TGCGCCAGCAGCCCGGTCGAGGCGGGGGGTTACAATGAGCAGTTCTTC
CASSPVEAGGYNEQFF
>.|.|TRBJ1-2|TRBV5-4
TGTGCCAGCACCTCTCCGGGGGTAGATAGGGGCTACACCTTC
CASTSPGVDRGYTF
>.|.|TRBJ1-6|TRBV7-8
TGTGCCAGCAGCTTAGCGCGGGGGACATCACCTAATTCACCCCTCCACTTT
CASSLARGTSPNSPLHF
>TRBD1|.|TRBJ2-2|TRBV13
TGTGCCAGCAGCTCGCTTCTCACAGGGGGAAAGAACACCGGGGAGCTGTTTTTT
CASSSLLTGGKNTGELFF